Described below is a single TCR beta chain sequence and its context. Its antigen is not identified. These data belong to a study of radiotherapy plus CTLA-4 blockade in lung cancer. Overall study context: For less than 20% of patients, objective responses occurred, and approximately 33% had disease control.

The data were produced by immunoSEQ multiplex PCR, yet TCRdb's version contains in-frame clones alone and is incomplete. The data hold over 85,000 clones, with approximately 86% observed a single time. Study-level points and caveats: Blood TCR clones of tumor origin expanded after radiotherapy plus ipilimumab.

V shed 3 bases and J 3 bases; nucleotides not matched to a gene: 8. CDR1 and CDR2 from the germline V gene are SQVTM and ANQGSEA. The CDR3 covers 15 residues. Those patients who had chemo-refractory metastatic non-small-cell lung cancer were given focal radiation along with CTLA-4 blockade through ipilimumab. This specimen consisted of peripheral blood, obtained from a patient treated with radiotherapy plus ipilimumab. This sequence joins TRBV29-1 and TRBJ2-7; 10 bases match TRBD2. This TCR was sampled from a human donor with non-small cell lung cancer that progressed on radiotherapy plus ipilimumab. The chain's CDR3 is CSVEKASGSFYEQYF. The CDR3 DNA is TGCAGCGTTGAGAAGGCTAGCGGGAGCTTCTACGAGCAGTACTTC.